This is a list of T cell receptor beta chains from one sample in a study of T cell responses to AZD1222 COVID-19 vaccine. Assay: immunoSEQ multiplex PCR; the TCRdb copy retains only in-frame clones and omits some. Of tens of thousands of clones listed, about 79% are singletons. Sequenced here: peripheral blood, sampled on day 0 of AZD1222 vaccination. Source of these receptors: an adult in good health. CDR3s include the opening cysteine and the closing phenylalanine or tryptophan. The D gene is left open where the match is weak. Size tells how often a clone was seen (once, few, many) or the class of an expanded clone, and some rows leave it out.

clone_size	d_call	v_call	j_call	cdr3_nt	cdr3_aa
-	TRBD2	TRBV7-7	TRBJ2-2	TGTGCCAGCAGTCCAACTAGCGGGAGGGCCCCCGGGGAGCTGTTTTTT	CASSPTSGRAPGELFF
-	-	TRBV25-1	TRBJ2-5	TGTGCCAGCAGTCGCGGGCAAGAGACCCAGTACTTC	CASSRGQETQYF
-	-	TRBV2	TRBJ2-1	TGTGCCAGCAGTGAGAGGGGGGGGTACAATGAGCAGTTCTTC	CASSERGGYNEQFF
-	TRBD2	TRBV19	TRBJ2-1	TGTGCCAGTAAGACTAGCGGGAGCGGGGGTGAGCAGTTCTTC	CASKTSGSGGEQFF
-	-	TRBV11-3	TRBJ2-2	TGTGCCTCCTATAAGGGAGGAAACACCGGGGAGCTGTTTTTT	CASYKGGNTGELFF
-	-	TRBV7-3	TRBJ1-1	TGTGCCAGCAGCTTAAATTCAGGCACGGAAGCTTTCTTT	CASSLNSGTEAFF
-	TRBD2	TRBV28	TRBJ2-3	TGTGCCAGCAGTCCCATGGAGGGACTAGCGGGAGGAGATACGCAGTATTTT	CASSPMEGLAGGDTQYF
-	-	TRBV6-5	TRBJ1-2	TGTGCCAGCAGTTACGACAGAAACTATGGCTACACCTTC	CASSYDRNYGYTF
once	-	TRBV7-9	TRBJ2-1	TGTGCCAGCAGCTTAGACGCGGGGACTGAGCAGTTCTTC	CASSLDAGTEQFF
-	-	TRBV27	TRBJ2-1	TGTGCCAGCAGCAACCGTAGCGCGGGAAGAAGCGAGCAGTTCTTC	CASSNRSAGRSEQFF
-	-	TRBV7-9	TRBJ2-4	TGTGCCAGCAGCGGGGGGAACATTCAGTACTTC	CASSGGNIQYF
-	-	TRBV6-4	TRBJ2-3	TGTGCCAGCAGTGACTCCCCGCTTAGAGATACGCAGTATTTT	CASSDSPLRDTQYF
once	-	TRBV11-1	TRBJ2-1	TGTGCCAGCAGCCCGGGACCGAGGTCCTACAATGAGCAGTTCTTC	CASSPGPRSYNEQFF
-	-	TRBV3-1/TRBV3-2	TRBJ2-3	TGTGCCAGCAGCCAACATGAGGGAGGTACAGATACGCAGTATTTT	CASSQHEGGTDTQYF
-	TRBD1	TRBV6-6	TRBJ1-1	TGTGCCAGCACCTCCGGACAGGGACCGAACACTGAAGCTTTCTTT	CASTSGQGPNTEAFF
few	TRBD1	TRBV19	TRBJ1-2	TGTGCCAGTAGTGCAGACAGGGGGCTTGGCTACACCTTC	CASSADRGLGYTF
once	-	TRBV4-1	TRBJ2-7	TGCGCCAGCAGCCAAGTTGGGGCCGTAAGCGAGCAGTACTTC	CASSQVGAVSEQYF
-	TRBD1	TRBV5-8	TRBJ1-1	TGTGCCAGCAGCTGGGAGACAGGGGGAAACACTGAAGCTTTCTTT	CASSWETGGNTEAFF
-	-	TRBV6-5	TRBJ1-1	TGTGCCAGCAGTTCTTACTCTCGACCTAGGGGATATGAAGCTTTCTTT	CASSSYSRPRGYEAFF
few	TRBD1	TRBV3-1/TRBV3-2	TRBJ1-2	TGTGCCAGCAGCCAAGAGTTGGGACAGAATGGCTACACCTTC	CASSQELGQNGYTF
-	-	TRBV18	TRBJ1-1	TGTGCCAGCTCACCAACAGGGCAAGCTTTCTTT	CASSPTGQAFF
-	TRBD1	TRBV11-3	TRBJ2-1	TGTGCCAGCAGCTTAGGACAGGGGCCCTACAATGAGCAGTTCTTC	CASSLGQGPYNEQFF
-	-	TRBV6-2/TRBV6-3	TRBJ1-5	TGTGCCAGCAGTTACTCGGTGGGGGCAGGCAATCAGCCCCAGCATTTT	CASSYSVGAGNQPQHF
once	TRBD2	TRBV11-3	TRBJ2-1	TGTGCCAGCAGCTTAGATCTAGCGGGAGGGATTTACAATGAGCAGTTCTTC	CASSLDLAGGIYNEQFF
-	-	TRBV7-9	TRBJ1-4	TGTGCCAGCAGCGTCACAGGGTTCGGAAGCGAAAAACTGTTTTTT	CASSVTGFGSEKLFF